This TCR beta chain was obtained from a study of tumor-infiltrating lymphocytes in primary liver carcinoma. Overall study context: Lesions, classed as T1-T3 N0M0, spanned 4.2 to 10 cm across.

Germline V CDR1 and CDR2: SGHAT, FQNNGV. CDR3 length equals 16 residues. Starting material for RNA and DNA co-extraction consisted of about 20-30 mg of unsorted bulk tissue. From 500 ng of total RNA, TCR beta-specific cDNA was reverse-transcribed using a constant-region primer. ARM-PCR, slightly modified, supplied the TCR beta libraries through three nested multiplex PCR rounds. The first two PCR rounds used TRBV1-TRBV30 forward primers with a C-beta reverse primer, roughly 10 cycles each. TCRdb reanalysed the multiplex PCR reads using MiXCR and keeps one entry per CDR3 protein. The sample consists of about 43,000 distinct CDR3 sequences, around 70% of them appearing once. To note about this clonotype: Sequence at one end of the junction differs from germline and may be a read error.

Sequencing used liver tumor tissue from sampling region 2. Subset here: tumor region T2, inferior pole. This receptor was taken from a man aged 40-55 years with primary liver carcinoma and hepatitis B virus infection. This sequence joins TRBV11-2 and TRBJ2-1, with 9 nucleotides matching TRBD2. The CDR3 sequence: CVSSPPRTSAHNEQFF. The CDR3 nucleotides are TGTGTCAGCAGTCCTCCCCGGACTAGCGCCCACAATGAGCAGTTCTTC.